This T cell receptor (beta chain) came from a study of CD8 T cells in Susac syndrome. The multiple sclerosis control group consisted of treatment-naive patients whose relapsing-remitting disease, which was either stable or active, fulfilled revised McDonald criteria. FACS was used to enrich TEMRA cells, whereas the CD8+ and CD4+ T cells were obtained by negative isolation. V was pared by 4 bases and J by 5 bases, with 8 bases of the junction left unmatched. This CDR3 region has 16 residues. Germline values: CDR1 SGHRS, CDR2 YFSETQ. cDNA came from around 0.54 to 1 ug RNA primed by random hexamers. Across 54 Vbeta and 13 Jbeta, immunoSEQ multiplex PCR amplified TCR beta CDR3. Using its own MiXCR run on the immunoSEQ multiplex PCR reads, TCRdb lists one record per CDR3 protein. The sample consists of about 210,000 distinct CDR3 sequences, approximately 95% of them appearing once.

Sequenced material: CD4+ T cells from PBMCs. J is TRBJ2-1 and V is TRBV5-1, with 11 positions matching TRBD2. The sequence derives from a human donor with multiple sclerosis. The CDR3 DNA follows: TGCGCCAGCAGCCCTGGTGCGACTAGCGGGAACAATGAGCAGTTCTTC. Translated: CASSPGATSGNNEQFF.